This paragraph reports one TCR beta chain. No cognate antigen has been identified for it. No base-level quality is on record; no much larger clone is a single base apart. The same CDR3 is also encoded by other DNA sequences in this sample. The sample is drawn from a study of cytomegalovirus exposure and HLA in healthy donors (dated by TCRdb to 2015 to 2018). Regarding the study in general: According to an earlier analysis of a few hundred of the donors, roughly 180 million T cells yielded roughly 110 million unique TCR beta sequences and 276 Gb of sequence data. An early release covering around 630 HLA-typed donors comprised about 300 gigabases of sequencing data and 85 million or so unique TCR sequences. Of the 398 genotyped donors, roughly 76% were placed in the genetic ancestry cluster associated with self-reported Caucasian donors. The study aimed to test whether cataloging public T cell receptors could reveal signatures of past pathogen exposure. The T cell repertoires of some 700 subjects were profiled by immunosequencing and related to cytomegalovirus serostatus. In addition to the first cohort of 500 to 850 subjects, a separate validation cohort of 130 or so different subjects was used. To predict cytomegalovirus infection status, the study brought together high-throughput TCR immunosequencing, statistical association of individual TCRs with disease status, and machine learning. A later analysis re-analyzed previously published TCR beta repertoires from 660 or so donors and added high-resolution HLA genotyping to study TCR occurrence patterns. Rather than using new phenotypic data, the later analysis identified candidate immune exposures from TCR beta sequences and from how often those sequences occurred across donors. To decide whether each TCR beta V gene segment behaved as functional or pseudogenic, an earlier analysis of some 600 of the donors relied on high-throughput TCR beta sequencing. Donor age, sex, ethnicity and CMV serostatus were compiled alongside the repertoire data. Genome-wide SNP genotypes for about three fifths of the roughly 670 donors were used in a later genetic analysis, which treated that subset as a discovery cohort. Every repertoire in the discovery cohort had been generated on one and the same sequencing platform. HLA typing included class I and class II loci at four-digit resolution. Typing coverage varied by locus: roughly 629-630 donors for A, B, C, DRB1 and DQB1; approximately 500 for DQA1; over 600 for DPA1; approximately 450 for DPB1. Because of strong linkage in the cohort, roughly five DR-DQ haplotypes were treated as single units for association and clustering. On average, around 240,000 unique TCR beta nucleotide sequences were sequenced per donor among 398 genotyped donors of the cohort, with roughly a sixth of those sequences being non-productive.

The V end gives up 5 bases and the J end 7 bases, leaving 11 bases in the junction not matched to a gene. CDR1 and CDR2 (MNHEY, SMNVEV) derive from the germline V gene (reference sequence). The CDR3 has 15 amino acids, counting the end cysteine and phenylalanine. Just the 45-base CDR3 DNA is kept, in frame starting at base 1. In total, approximately 690 healthy bone marrow donors made up the cohort. All cohort members were sampled while nominally healthy, although unrecorded immune exposures were likely present. The donor was CMV seronegative and was included in the group of around 320 seronegative cohort members. Each donor provided a peripheral blood sample, and peripheral blood mononuclear cells were used for TCR beta sequencing. Genomic DNA was extracted from the blood cell samples with the Qiagen DNeasy Blood Extraction Kit. The library came from the immunoSEQ multiplex PCR assay. For the multiplex PCR, a mixture combining 60 forward primers for TCR Vbeta segments and 13 reverse primers for TCR Jbeta segments was used. The CDR3 region of rearranged TCR beta genes was amplified from genomic DNA with a multiplex PCR assay. On the Illumina HiSeq System, the amplified TCR beta libraries were sequenced as 87-base-pair reads. In the authors' own workflow: A later analysis tallied about 77 million unique TCR beta chains across the approximately 670 repertoires, and some 12 million of those chains were shared by two or more donors. Raw reads were error-corrected and collapsed into unique sequences with a nearest-neighbor algorithm that merged closely related sequences to remove PCR and sequencing errors. Alignment of CDR3 sequences to IMGT reference sequences was used to assign V, D and J gene segments. For a sequence to be retained, a match of at least six nucleotides to both a V gene segment and a J gene segment was required. A rearrangement was called productive if the CDR3 had no stop codons and remained in frame with V and J, and every other rearrangement was called non-productive. Following IMGT convention, CDR3 was defined as the stretch from the second conserved V-encoded cysteine up to the conserved J-encoded phenylalanine. In an earlier analysis of 500 to 650 of the donors, sequences lacking an unambiguous match to a single V gene segment were excluded. In an earlier analysis of almost 600 of the donors, a V segment was called functional when productive rearrangements were above 56.7%, and segregating when the standard deviation between donors exceeded 5%. A statistical classification framework was built for diagnosing cytomegalovirus status from the catalog of TCR beta chain sequences. In a later analysis, TCR nucleotide sequences were compared against IMGT/GENE-DB human TR gene sequences so that V and J genes could be assigned. In a later analysis, CDR3 sequences and most-parsimonious VDJ recombination scenarios were assigned using the TCRdist pipeline. In a later analysis, every TCR beta chain was defined by the combination of its CDR3 amino acid sequence and its V-gene family, and reads without a unique V-gene family were dropped. A later analysis removed several hundred highly shared, low-generation-probability nucleotide sequences to deal with suspected cross-contamination and a sequencing artifact. A later analysis calculated a clonal expansion index for each public chain from normalized within-repertoire ranks of inferred template counts. A later analysis computed generation probabilities with a VDJ recombination model fitted to out-of-frame rearrangements, and checked the results against IGoR. In a later analysis, hypergeometric tests were used to score TCR-TCR, TCR-HLA and TCR-CMV co-occurrence, with a repertoire-size bias correction applied to TCR pairs. A later analysis estimated false discovery rates by permuting HLA or CMV assignments 20 times. In a later analysis, co-occurring TCRs were grouped with DBSCAN, and TCRdist sequence similarity was added when clustering was performed within HLA-allele-positive subsets. Repertoires with fewer than 30,000 or more than 120,000 public chains, plus five repertoires with anomalous nucleotide sharing, were excluded from co-occurrence clustering. The immuneACCESS repertoire file appears here via TCRdb, limited to in-frame rearrangements. These files lack a portion of the clones; in checked studies, under half of the deficit traces to unresolved V genes, and the cause of the others is not known. V, J and clone size are taken as reported in that table, and D and trimming were inferred from the DNA itself. The sample table lists about 280,000 clones, about 90% of them with a count of one. The ten largest clones capture 2% to 3% of the sample.

Overall study outcomes, separate from this receptor: Roughly uniform sequencing depth across donors was assumed in presence/absence analyses, although this assumption may not hold. In a later analysis, several top co-occurrence clusters were reported to appear linked to parvovirus B19, influenza, CMV and Epstein-Barr virus. In vitro tests confirmed that a few of the cytomegalovirus-associated TCR beta chains recognize cytomegalovirus antigens. In a later analysis, about 16,000 TCR beta sequences were associated with specific HLA alleles at a false discovery rate of 0.05. Because counts were too low, seventeen rarely observed V segments, including chromosome 9 orphons, were left out of the earlier analysis of 587 of the donors. The study listed 150 to 200 TCR beta chains as associated with cytomegalovirus. In both the original and validation cohorts, the classifier was reported to diagnose cytomegalovirus status with high specificity and sensitivity. Most TCR sequences were observed very rarely across donors, whereas some public TCRs were present in many individuals. This cohort had only TCR beta chains sequenced, and the lack of alpha or paired-chain data limited which features could be detected. In a later genetic analysis, a missense DCLRE1C variant was associated with V-gene and J-gene trimming of TCR beta chains, and the association was replicated in an independent cohort. Strong co-occurrence of HLA alleles, especially DR and DQ, made assigning TCR associations to individual alleles difficult. Some IMGT-functional V segments, including TRBV6-2 and TRBV6-3, could not be told apart with the 87-base-pair reads, so those segments were excluded. Linkage disequilibrium might explain the correlated functional status among segregating V segments, but an unknown experimental factor could not be excluded. A later analysis found that TCR association rates varied across HLA loci, with DRB1 alleles showing the most associated TCRs and HLA-C alleles the fewest. Because HLA typing was unavailable for some donors at each locus, only the typed subset was used in association tests. A further reported finding was that TCR beta sequences accurately predicted the HLA-A and HLA-B alleles for most subjects in the first cohort. In a later genetic analysis, fewer N-insertions in productive TCRs were reported among donors in an Asian-associated ancestry cluster than the roughly 700-donor mean. It was suggested by the authors that the approach could potentially be generalized to other disease states and immunological phenotypes. The sequencing pipeline was judged likely to have produced a cluster of highly shared sequence variants as a technical artifact. In a later analysis, most CMV-associated TCR beta chains were found to appear HLA-restricted, with HLA associations seemingly driven largely by CMV exposure. A later analysis found that HLA-associated TCR beta chains were more clonally expanded and had lower generation probabilities than equally common non-associated chains. In an earlier analysis of 500 to 650 of the donors, most TCR beta V segments appeared in productive rearrangements about 90% or about 30% of the time, broadly matching IMGT annotations. Immune exposure information for the cohort was limited to CMV serostatus.

The TCR originated in a woman between 18 and 29 years old in good health and CMV-seronegative. Rearrangement joined TRBV27 to TRBJ1-2; TRBD1 agrees with 9 junctional bases. Sequencing input: PBMCs. The CDR3 corresponds to CASSPRDRAGGGYTF. The nucleotide sequence reads TGTGCCAGCAGTCCTCGGGACAGGGCAGGCGGTGGCTACACCTTC.